The T cell receptor (beta chain) under discussion was sequenced for a study of blood T cell repertoires in COVID-19. CDR3 size: 16 residues. Authors' data handling: Amplification from reference gene primers served as the basis for estimated nucleated cell counts. Sequenced by immunoSEQ multiplex PCR; TCRdb stores in-frame clones only, minus some. V and J calls and clone size are as listed in that table; D and trimming were resolved from the DNA. The sample carries roughly 280,000 clones, roughly nine tenths recorded once. The rearrangement uses TRBV12-2 and TRBJ2-3; TRBD2 was called by the table and not checked on the DNA. TRBV12-2 is a known pseudogene. The sequencing sample was made of peripheral blood. The clonotype was recovered from a man between 45 and 60 years old with acute or convalescent COVID-19. The CDR3 protein is CASRLDGTESTDTQYF. The CDR3 DNA reads TGTGCAAGTCGCTTAGATGGGACTGAAAGCACAGATACGCAGTATTTT.